This T cell receptor (beta chain) is drawn from a study of blood T cell repertoires in COVID-19. Across the whole study: Collection of acute and convalescent COVID-19 samples took place in the United States, Italy and Spain.

This CDR3 has 14 amino acids. Germline CDR1 reads SGHDT; CDR2 reads YYEEEE. Trimming shortened V by 4 bases and J by 3 bases, and 12 bases separated the two germline ends. Authors' data handling: By means of reference gene primer amplification, nucleated cell counts were estimated. Profiling relied on immunoSEQ multiplex PCR, and the TCRdb table lists in-frame clones only, not all of them. V, J and clone size were drawn from that table, and D and trimming were deduced from the DNA. The data show approximately 50,000 clones, 70% to 85% seen once. Cohorts were determined from participant-reported clinical history.

This sequence joins TRBV5-6 and TRBJ2-3; possibly TRBD2 for D (5 bases). The specimen sequenced was PBMCs or T cells enriched from blood (not recorded which). This TCR was recovered from a woman aged 50 to 60 with acute COVID-19. CDR3 sequence (DNA): TGTGCCAGCAGCCCAGCGACTACTACAGATACGCAGTATTTT. As protein: CASSPATTTDTQYF.